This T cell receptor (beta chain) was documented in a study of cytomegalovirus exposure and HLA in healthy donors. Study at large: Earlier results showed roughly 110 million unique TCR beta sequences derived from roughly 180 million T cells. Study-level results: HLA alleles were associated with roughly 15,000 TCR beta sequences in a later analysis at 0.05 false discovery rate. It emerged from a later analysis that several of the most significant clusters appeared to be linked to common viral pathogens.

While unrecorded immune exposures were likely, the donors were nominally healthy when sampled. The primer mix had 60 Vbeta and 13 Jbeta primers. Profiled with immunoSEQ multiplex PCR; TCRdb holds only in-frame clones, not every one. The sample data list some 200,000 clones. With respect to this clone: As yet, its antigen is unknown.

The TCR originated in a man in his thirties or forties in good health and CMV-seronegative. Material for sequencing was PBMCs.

The DNA of the CDR3 is TGCGCCAGCAGCCAAGATCCGGCCAGGGGGCTCTATAGCAATCAGCCCCAGCATTTT. Translation gives CASSQDPARGLYSNQPQHF. This chain uses TRBV4-1 with TRBJ1-5; TRBD1 matches at 8 bases. With V trimmed by 0 bases and J by 0 bases, 10 bases remained unmatched. The CDR3 has 19 amino acids. The V gene's germline CDR1 is MGHRA and CDR2 YSYEKL.